The entry below describes one T cell receptor beta chain. These data are taken from a study of shared clonotypes between healthy human individuals. Germline V gives CDR1 KGHSH, CDR2 LQKENI. The CDR3 runs 15 residues. V dropped 4 bases and J dropped 3; count of bases not matched to a gene: 5. Sequenced by immunoSEQ multiplex PCR; TCRdb stores in-frame clones only, minus some. The sample holds 2 million to 2.5 million clones, 90% to 95% seen once. The sample was naive CD4+ T cells from PBMCs. As to subset: CD45RA+ positively selected. This clonotype was sampled from a man aged 18 to 30 in good health. Some clones in this sample may be carry-over from other donors' samples. This chain connects TRBV18 to TRBJ2-1, with TRBD1 matching 8 bases. CDR3 amino acids: CASSRGQGVYNEQFF. Written as DNA, the CDR3 is TGTGCCAGCTCACGAGGACAGGGAGTCTACAATGAGCAGTTCTTC.